These 3 T cell receptor beta chains came from one sample sequenced in a study of shared clonotypes between healthy human individuals. The method was immunoSEQ multiplex PCR; TCRdb's version includes in-frame clones alone and lacks a portion of them. The sample has hundreds of thousands of clones; roughly four fifths are singletons. The sample was PBMCs. The receptors were gathered from a woman in her thirties or forties in good health. Some clones in this sample may be carry-over from other donors' samples.

This clone appeared a single time. This chain joins TRBV27 and TRBJ1-1; D is ambiguous. The CDR3 contains 14 residues. Trimming pared 2 bases from V and 0 bases from J, leaving 7 bases between. The germline V gene has CDR1 MNHEY and CDR2 SMNVEV (reference sequence). CDR3 in DNA: TGTGCCAGCAGTTTACGGCGGGTGAACACTGAAGCTTTCTTT. This codes for CASSLRRVNTEAFF.

The chain couples TRBV6-5 to TRBJ2-1, with D possibly matching TRBD2 (5 bases). Germline V CDR1 and CDR2: MNHEY, SVGAGI. V lost 0 bases and J lost 3, with 9 bases in between. This CDR3 is built from 15 residues. The CDR3 DNA reads TGTGCCAGCAGTTACTCGAGCGGCGGCTACAATGAGCAGTTCTTC. Amino acids: CASSYSSGGYNEQFF.

The chain combines TRBV6-5 with TRBJ2-1; the match to TRBD1 covers 8 bases. The CDR3 consists of 15 residues. CDR1 is MNHEY, CDR2 SVGAGI, per germline. Losses at the gene ends were 3 bases for V and 4 bases for J; bases not matched to a gene: 5. CDR3 protein: CASSYVGTGYNEQFF. Written as DNA, the CDR3 is TGTGCCAGCAGTTATGTCGGGACAGGATACAATGAGCAGTTCTTC.